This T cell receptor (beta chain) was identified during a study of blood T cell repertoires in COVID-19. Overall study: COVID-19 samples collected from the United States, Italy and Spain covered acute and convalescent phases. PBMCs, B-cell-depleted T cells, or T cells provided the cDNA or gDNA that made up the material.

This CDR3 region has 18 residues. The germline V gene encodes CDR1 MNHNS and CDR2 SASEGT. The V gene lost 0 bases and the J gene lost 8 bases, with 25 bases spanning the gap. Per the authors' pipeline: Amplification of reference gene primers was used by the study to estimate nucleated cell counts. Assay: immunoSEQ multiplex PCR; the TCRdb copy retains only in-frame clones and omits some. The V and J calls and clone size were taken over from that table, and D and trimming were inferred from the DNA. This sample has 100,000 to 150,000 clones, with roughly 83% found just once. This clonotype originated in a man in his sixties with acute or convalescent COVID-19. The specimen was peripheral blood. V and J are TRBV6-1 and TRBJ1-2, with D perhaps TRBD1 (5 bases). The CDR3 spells CASSEAVTTRGTAGGYTF. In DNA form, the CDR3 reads TGTGCCAGCAGTGAAGCCGTCACCACACGAGGGACCGCGGGGGGCTACACCTTC.